The T cell receptor beta chain under discussion was sequenced for a study of cytotoxic CD8 clonotypes in ibrutinib-treated CLL. The overall study: Responses: roughly 25 partial, 2 complete; after median roughly 63 months, around 15 stayed remitted, roughly 12 progressed.

The protocol was immunoSEQ multiplex PCR, while the TCRdb copy is restricted to in-frame clones and leaves out a portion. This sample has over 75,000 clones, with around 73% found just once. Findings of the study overall: While tracking circulating CD8+ T-cell counts, baseline clonality exceeded that of age-matched healthy donors.

V was pared by 0 bases and J by 7 bases, with 6 bases of the junction left unmatched. The CDR3 has 15 amino acids. CDR1 MGHRA and CDR2 YSYEKL come from the germline V gene. Notes on this clone: Its antigen is not identified.

TCR beta libraries used about 1.8 micrograms of genomic DNA from cryopreserved PBMCs. This sequence originates from a human donor with chronic lymphocytic leukemia. The chain recombines TRBV4-1 with TRBJ1-2; TRBD1 aligns across 9 bases. The sample was PBMCs, taken after 12 months of ibrutinib treatment. The CDR3 loop is CASSQEGTGLGGYTF. The CDR3 DNA reads TGCGCCAGCAGCCAAGAAGGGACAGGGTTAGGTGGCTACACCTTC.